Shown below are 25 T cell receptor beta chains from a single sample sequenced in a study of shared clonotypes between healthy human individuals. Profiling relied on immunoSEQ multiplex PCR, and the TCRdb table lists in-frame clones only, not all of them. The table shows roughly 2,500,000 clones, with over 85% occurring only once. Specimen: naive CD4+ T cells from PBMCs. Subset denoted: CD45RA+ positively selected. The receptors stem from a man aged 18 to 30 in good health. Some clones in this sample may be carry-over from other donors' samples.

This rearrangement joins TRBV2 to TRBJ1-1; no definite D call. The CDR3 runs 14 residues. CDR1 SNHLY and CDR2 FYNNEI come from the germline V gene. V was pared by 2 bases and J by 1 base, with 8 bases between. The chain's CDR3 is CASSEIWGNTEAFF. The CDR3 DNA is TGTGCCAGCAGTGAAATTTGGGGGAACACTGAAGCTTTCTTT.

This clone was detected once. The chain combines TRBV7-3 with TRBJ2-7; D gene uncertain. CDR1 and CDR2 (germline): SGHTA, FQGTGA. Trimming removed 2 bases at V and 5 bases at J, with 13 bases between. CDR3 length equals 14 residues. CDR3 in amino acids: CASSLGTSTHEQYF. CDR3 in DNA: TGTGCCAGCAGCTTAGGTACGTCGACGCACGAGCAGTACTTC.

This chain joins TRBV7-2 and TRBJ2-1; 11 bases are shared with TRBD2. The CDR3 covers 14 residues. V lost 1 base and J lost 15; bases outside the gene matches: 8. Germline CDR1 and CDR2: SGHTA and FQGNSA. This CDR3 is CASSLGTSGSESFF. CDR3 DNA sequence: TGTGCCAGCAGCTTAGGTACTAGCGGGAGCGAATCGTTCTTC.

This chain links TRBV7-2 with TRBJ2-1; D is unresolved. Germline V gene data show CDR1 as SGHTA and CDR2 as FQGNSA. CDR3 length: 16 amino acids. The ends were cut back, 3 bases at V and 0 bases at J, with 12 bases in the middle. The CDR3 here is CASSFNLGVSYNEQFF. CDR3 in DNA: TGTGCCAGCAGCTTCAATCTTGGGGTCTCCTACAATGAGCAGTTCTTC.

The chain joins TRBV4-1 to TRBJ2-2; 8 bases agree with TRBD1. The CDR3 runs to 18 residues. With 0 bases clipped from V and 6 bases from J, the junction kept 12 bases outside the gene matches. Per germline, CDR1 MGHRA and CDR2 YSYEKL. Written as DNA, the CDR3 is TGCGCCAGCAGCCAAGATCCTTTTAGGCAGGGGGCGGCCGGGGAGCTGTTTTTT. Its translation: CASSQDPFRQGAAGELFF.

V usage is TRBV13 and J usage is TRBJ2-2; 8 bases map to TRBD2. The CDR3 runs 16 residues. Germline V CDR1 and CDR2: PRHDT, FYEKMQ (reference sequence). The junction had 10 bases not matched to a gene; V was cut back by 5 bases and J by 5 bases. For the CDR3, the DNA is TGTGCCAGCAGCACTAGCGGCGGAAAAATAACCGGGGAGCTGTTTTTT. Protein product: CASSTSGGKITGELFF.

The V call is TRBV9, the J call TRBJ2-7; tentatively, D is TRBD1 (6 bases). The CDR3 loop spans 11 amino acids. Trimming cost V 0 bases and J 9 bases, with 7 bases left between them. Germline lookup yields CDR1 SGDLS and CDR2 YYNGEE. CDR3 DNA sequence: TGTGCCAGCAGCGTAGGGGACACGCAGTACTTC. Translation gives CASSVGDTQYF.

The V and J genes are TRBV19 and TRBJ2-7; D might be TRBD2 (6 bases). The CDR3 has 11 residues. In germline, CDR1 is LNHDA, CDR2 SQIVND (reference sequence). Trimming shortened V by 11 bases and J by 2 bases, and 10 bases separated the two germline ends. The CDR3 sequence is CASGGTYEQYF. The CDR3 DNA is TGTGCCTCCGGGGGTACCTACGAGCAGTACTTC.

J is TRBJ2-5 and V is TRBV6-5; a weak D match, TRBD1 (6 bases). This CDR3 has 15 residues. V was clipped by 5 bases and J by 7 bases, with 20 bases between them. CDR1 and CDR2 (germline): MNHEY, SVGAGI. CDR3 loop: CASSPPGALGGTQYF. The CDR3 bases are TGTGCCAGCAGTCCGCCCGGGGCTTTAGGGGGGACCCAGTACTTC.

The gene calls are TRBV19 and TRBJ2-7; 13 bases fit TRBD2. This CDR3 is built from 17 residues. Germline CDR1 is LNHDA and CDR2 is SQIVND (reference sequence). J lost 2 bases, V lost 1 base, and 5 bases had no gene match. CDR3 in DNA: TGTGCCAGTAGTATAGGACTAGCGGGAGGTTTGCCCTACGAGCAGTACTTC. Translation: CASSIGLAGGLPYEQYF.

Note on this clone: Other DNA sequences within the sample encode an identical CDR3. The chain recombines TRBV7-3 with TRBJ2-5, with 7 bases identical to TRBD1. V shed 4 bases, J shed 2 bases, and the junction held 1 base outside the gene matches. The germline V gene encodes CDR1 SGHTA and CDR2 FQGTGA. The CDR3 length is 13 residues. CDR3 sequence (DNA): TGTGCCAGCAGCTCGGACAGGCAAGAGACCCAGTACTTC. Protein product: CASSSDRQETQYF.

The gene calls are TRBV15 and TRBJ2-2; perhaps TRBD1 as D (6 bases). The CDR3 is 15 amino acids. Trimming shortened V by 1 base and J by 4 bases, and 10 bases separated the two germline ends. Per the germline V gene, CDR1 is LNHNV and CDR2 is YYDKDF (reference sequence). This CDR3 reads CATSRAAGATGELFF. DNA of the CDR3: TGTGCCACCAGCAGAGCTGCAGGGGCCACCGGGGAGCTGTTTTTT.

On this clone itself: The sample carries other DNA sequences with the same CDR3. V and J are TRBV6-6 and TRBJ1-3; D remains ambiguous. V dropped 5 bases and J dropped 1 base, with 6 bases sitting between them. The germline V gene encodes CDR1 MNHNY and CDR2 SVGAGI (reference sequence). The length of the CDR3 is 13 residues. The CDR3 spells CASSRTSGNTIYF. The DNA of the CDR3 is TGTGCCAGCAGTCGGACTTCTGGAAACACCATATATTTT.

The chain employs TRBV29-1 and TRBJ1-4; possible D gene TRBD1, 5 bases. The CDR3 spans 13 residues. Germline V gene data show CDR1 as SQVTM and CDR2 as ANQGSEA. V lost 6 bases and J 11 bases, leaving 19 bases between the germline ends. The CDR3 nucleotides read TGCAGCGTCCCGGCCCCCCGGGGGGAGAAACTGTTTTTT. Its translation is CSVPAPRGEKLFF.

The V gene is TRBV29-1, the J gene TRBJ1-4; unclear D gene. Germline V gene data show CDR1 as SQVTM and CDR2 as ANQGSEA. The CDR3 runs 11 residues. The V end was cut by 8 bases, the J end by 2 bases, with 6 bases between. CDR3 DNA: TGCAGCCTTTGGACTAATGAAAAACTGTTTTTT. It yields the protein CSLWTNEKLFF. The complete variable domain, with remaining parts taken from reference TRBV29-1 and TRBJ1-4, reads SAVISQKPSRDICQRGTSLTIQCQVDSQVTMMFWYRQQPGQSLTLIATANQGSEATYESGFVIDKFPISRPNLTFSTLTVSNMSPEDSSIYLCSLWTNEKLFFGSGTQLSVL.

This chain joins TRBV6-5 and TRBJ1-5, with 8 nucleotides matching TRBD1. CDR1 and CDR2 (germline): MNHEY, SVGAGI. This CDR3 contains 14 residues. The junction had 11 bases not matched to a gene; V was cut back by 8 bases and J by 8 bases. The CDR3 spells CASGARGQEEPQHF. In DNA form, the CDR3 reads TGTGCCAGCGGCGCCAGGGGGCAGGAGGAGCCCCAGCATTTT.

The J gene is TRBJ2-7, the V gene TRBV7-9; perhaps D is TRBD1 or TRBD2 (5 bases each). Trimming removed 4 bases from V and 0 bases from J, with 16 bases in between. Germline V gene data show CDR1 as SEHNR and CDR2 as FQNEAQ (reference sequence). CDR3 size: 16 residues. CDR3 in amino acids: CASSSGGWTISYEQYF. For the CDR3, the DNA is TGTGCCAGCAGCTCCGGAGGTTGGACAATCTCCTACGAGCAGTACTTC.

The chain has TRBV5-1 and TRBJ2-7; D gene uncertain. Germline loops: CDR1 SGHRS, CDR2 YFSETQ. The CDR3 has 14 residues. The V and J ends lost 0 bases and 0 bases respectively, with 7 bases between them. CDR3 in DNA: TGCGCCAGCAGCTTGGAGACGGACTCCTACGAGCAGTACTTC. It translates to CASSLETDSYEQYF.

This rearrangement joins TRBV5-4 to TRBJ1-3; D is perhaps TRBD1 (5 bases). Germline lookup yields CDR1 SGHNT and CDR2 YYREEE (reference sequence). CDR3 length: 13 residues. V lost 4 bases to trimming and J lost 2 bases, with 7 bases between them. The CDR3 DNA reads as TGTGCCAGCAGCCGGACACCTGGAAACACCATATATTTT. Translated, it gives CASSRTPGNTIYF.

About this clone: The same CDR3 is also encoded by other DNA sequences in this sample. V gene TRBV5-1 combines with J gene TRBJ2-2; 7 nucleotides align to TRBD1. The V gene end was trimmed by 2 bases and the J gene end by 4 bases; junction bases not matched to a gene: 2. Germline V lookup: CDR1 SGHRS, CDR2 YFSETQ. The CDR3 totals 14 residues. The CDR3 DNA follows: TGCGCCAGCAGCTTAGGGGGCCCCACCGGGGAGCTGTTTTTT. As protein: CASSLGGPTGELFF.

The V gene is TRBV9, the J gene TRBJ2-2; TRBD1 might be the D (5 bases). This CDR3 is built from 15 residues. V dropped 0 bases and J dropped 6 bases, with 12 bases sitting between them. Germline-derived CDR1 and CDR2 are SGDLS and YYNGEE. CDR3 loop: CASSVAAGSPGELFF. The CDR3 DNA follows: TGTGCCAGCAGCGTAGCGGCAGGGTCGCCCGGGGAGCTGTTTTTT. Full variable domain (outside the CDR3, taken from reference TRBV9 and TRBJ2-2): DSGVTQTPKHLITATGQRVTLRCSPRSGDLSVYWYQQSLDQGLQFLIQYYNGEERAKGNILERFSAQQFPDLHSELNLSSLELGDSALYFCASSVAAGSPGELFFGEGSRLTVL.

The rearrangement links TRBV2 to TRBJ2-5; 7 nucleotides match TRBD1. The tail of the sequence fits TRBJ2-7 better, so the J call may be wrong. The CDR3 is made up of 14 amino acids. In germline, CDR1 is SNHLY, CDR2 FYNNEI. The CDR3 loop is CASSEGWDSLEQYF. DNA for the CDR3: TGTGCCAGCAGTGAAGGTTGGGACAGCCTCGAGCAGTACTTC.

As for this clone: The junction shows a germline mismatch at one end, possibly a read error. The same CDR3 can be traced to other DNA sequences in this sample. This chain uses TRBV2 with TRBJ2-2, with TRBD2 matching 8 bases. Germline V gives CDR1 SNHLY, CDR2 FYNNEI. This CDR3 region has 19 residues. The CDR3 is CASRARGFIAGGDTGELFF. As DNA, the CDR3 is TGCGCCAGCAGGGCCCGCGGATTTATCGCGGGAGGTGACACCGGGGAGCTGTTTTTT.

This chain links TRBV30 with TRBJ1-2; D possibly corresponds to TRBD1 (6 bases). The germline gives CDR1 GTSNPN, CDR2 SVGIG (reference sequence). The V end was cut by 4 bases, the J end by 4 bases, with 13 bases between. The CDR3 is 13 residues long. The CDR3: CAWNRQAPYGYTF. The CDR3, as DNA: TGTGCCTGGAATAGACAGGCCCCCTATGGCTACACCTTC.

The J gene is TRBJ2-2, the V gene TRBV7-6; TRBD1 aligns across 7 bases. The CDR3 covers 15 residues. Germline values: CDR1 SGHVS, CDR2 FNYEAQ. Trimming at V came to 3 bases and at J to 6 bases, leaving 7 bases not matched to a gene. In DNA form, the CDR3 reads TGTGCCAGCAGCTTGCAGCAGGGGGTGGCCGGGGAGCTGTTTTTT. Translating it yields CASSLQQGVAGELFF.